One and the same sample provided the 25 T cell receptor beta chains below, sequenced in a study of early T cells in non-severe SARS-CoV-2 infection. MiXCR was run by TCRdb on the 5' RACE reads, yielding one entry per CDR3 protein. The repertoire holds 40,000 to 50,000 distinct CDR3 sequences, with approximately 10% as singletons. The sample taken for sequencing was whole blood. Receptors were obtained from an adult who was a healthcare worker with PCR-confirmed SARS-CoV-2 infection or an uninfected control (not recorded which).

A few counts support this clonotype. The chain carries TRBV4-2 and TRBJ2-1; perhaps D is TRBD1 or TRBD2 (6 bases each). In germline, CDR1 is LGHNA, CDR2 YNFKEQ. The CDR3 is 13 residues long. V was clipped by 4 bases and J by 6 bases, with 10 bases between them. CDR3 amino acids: CASSLGGPNEQFF. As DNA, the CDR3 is TGTGCCAGCAGCCTAGGGGGGCCCAATGAGCAGTTCTTC.

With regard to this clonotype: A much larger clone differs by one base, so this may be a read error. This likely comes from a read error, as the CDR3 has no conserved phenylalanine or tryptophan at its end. The CDR3 here is CAILTGINGYTS. The CDR3 coding sequence is TGTGCCATCCTTACAGGGATTAATGGCTACACCTCC. The chain joins TRBV28 to TRBJ1-2; D perhaps matches TRBD1 (6 bases). This CDR3 is built from 12 residues. V was shortened by 10 bases and J by 6 bases, with 15 bases between the two germline ends. The germline V gene has CDR1 MDHEN and CDR2 SYDVKM.

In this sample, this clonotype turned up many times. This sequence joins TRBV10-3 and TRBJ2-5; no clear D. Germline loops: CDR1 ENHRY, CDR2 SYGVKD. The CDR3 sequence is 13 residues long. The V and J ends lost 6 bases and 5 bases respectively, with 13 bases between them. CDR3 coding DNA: TGTGCCATCAGAATGGTTGACGGGGAGACCCAGTACTTC. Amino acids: CAIRMVDGETQYF.

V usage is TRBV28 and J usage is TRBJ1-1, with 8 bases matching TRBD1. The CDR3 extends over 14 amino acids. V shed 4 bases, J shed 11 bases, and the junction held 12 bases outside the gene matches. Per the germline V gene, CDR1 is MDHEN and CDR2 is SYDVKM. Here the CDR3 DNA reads TGTGCCAGCAGTTCTCAAACAGGGGGAGGTGGGGCTTTCTTT. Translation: CASSSQTGGGGAFF.

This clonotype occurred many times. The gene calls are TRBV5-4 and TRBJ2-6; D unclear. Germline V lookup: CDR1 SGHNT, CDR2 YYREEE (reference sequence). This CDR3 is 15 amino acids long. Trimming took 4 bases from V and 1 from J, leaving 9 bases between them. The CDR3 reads CASSLHKSGANVLTF. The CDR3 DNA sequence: TGTGCCAGCAGCCTACATAAATCTGGGGCCAACGTCCTGACTTTC.

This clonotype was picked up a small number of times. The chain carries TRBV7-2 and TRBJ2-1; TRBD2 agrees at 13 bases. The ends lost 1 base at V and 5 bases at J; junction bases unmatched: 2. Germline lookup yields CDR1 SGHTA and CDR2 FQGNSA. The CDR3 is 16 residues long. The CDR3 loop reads CASSLEGLAGHNEQFF. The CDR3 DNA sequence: TGTGCCAGCAGCTTAGAGGGACTAGCGGGGCACAATGAGCAGTTCTTC.

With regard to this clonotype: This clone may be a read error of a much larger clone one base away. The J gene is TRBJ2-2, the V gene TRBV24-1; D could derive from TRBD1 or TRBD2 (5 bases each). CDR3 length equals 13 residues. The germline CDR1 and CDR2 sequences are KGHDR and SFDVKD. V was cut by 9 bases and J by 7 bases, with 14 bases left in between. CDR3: CATRDPSHGELFF. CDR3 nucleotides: TGTGCCACCCGGGACCCCTCGCACGGGGAGCTGTTTTTT.

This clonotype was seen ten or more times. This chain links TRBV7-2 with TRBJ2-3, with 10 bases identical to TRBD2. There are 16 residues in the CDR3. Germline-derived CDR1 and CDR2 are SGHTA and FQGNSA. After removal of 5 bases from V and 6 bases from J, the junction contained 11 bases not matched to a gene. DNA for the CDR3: TGTGCCAGCAGCCCAAGACTAGCGGGCCTAACGGATACGCAGTATTTT. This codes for CASSPRLAGLTDTQYF.

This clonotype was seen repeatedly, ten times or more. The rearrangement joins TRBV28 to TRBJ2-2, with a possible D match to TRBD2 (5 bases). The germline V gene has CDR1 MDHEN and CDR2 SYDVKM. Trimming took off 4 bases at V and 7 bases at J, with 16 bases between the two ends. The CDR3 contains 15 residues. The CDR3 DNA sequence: TGTGCCAGCAGTTCTAGCCTGAGAGTGAGCGGGGAGCTGTTTTTT. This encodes CASSSSLRVSGELFF.

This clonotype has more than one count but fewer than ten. CDR3 sequence reads: CASSFMGAGAYGYTF. The CDR3, as DNA: TGTGCCAGCAGTTTTATGGGGGCTGGGGCCTATGGCTACACCTTC. The V gene is TRBV28, the J gene TRBJ1-2; D is perhaps TRBD1 (6 bases). Germline-derived CDR1 and CDR2 are MDHEN and SYDVKM. This CDR3 contains 15 residues. V was trimmed by 3 bases and J by 4 bases, leaving 15 bases between them.

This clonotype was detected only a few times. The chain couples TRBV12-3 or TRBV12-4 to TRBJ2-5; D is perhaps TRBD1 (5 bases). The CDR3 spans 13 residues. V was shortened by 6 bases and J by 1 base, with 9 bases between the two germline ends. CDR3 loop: CASSYRIQETQYF. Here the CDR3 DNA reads TGTGCCAGCAGCTACAGGATCCAAGAGACCCAGTACTTC.

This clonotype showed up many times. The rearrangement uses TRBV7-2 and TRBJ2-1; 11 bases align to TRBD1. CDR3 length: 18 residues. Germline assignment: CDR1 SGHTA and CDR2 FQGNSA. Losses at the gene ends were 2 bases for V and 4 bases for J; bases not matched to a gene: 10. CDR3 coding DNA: TGTGCCAGCAGCTTATATCCGCCAGGACAGGGGGCTTACAATGAGCAGTTCTTC. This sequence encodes CASSLYPPGQGAYNEQFF.

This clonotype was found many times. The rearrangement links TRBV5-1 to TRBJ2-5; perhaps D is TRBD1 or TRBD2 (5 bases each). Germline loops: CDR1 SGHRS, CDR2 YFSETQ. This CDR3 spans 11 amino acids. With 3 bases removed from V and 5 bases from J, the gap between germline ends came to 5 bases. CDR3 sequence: CASSWGETQYF. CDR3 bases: TGCGCCAGCAGCTGGGGGGAGACCCAGTACTTC.

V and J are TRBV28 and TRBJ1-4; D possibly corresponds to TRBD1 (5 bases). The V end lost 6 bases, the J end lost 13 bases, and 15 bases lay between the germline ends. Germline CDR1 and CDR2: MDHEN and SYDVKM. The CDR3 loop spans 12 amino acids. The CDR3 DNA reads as TGTGCCAGCAGAAGCATCAGGGAGACACTGTTTTTT. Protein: CASRSIRETLFF. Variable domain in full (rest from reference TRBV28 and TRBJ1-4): DVKVTQSSRYLVKRTGEKVFLECVQDMDHENMFWYRQDPGLGLRLIYFSYDVKMKEKGDIPEGYSVSREKKERFSLILESASTNQTSMYLCASRSIRETLFFGSGTQLSVL.

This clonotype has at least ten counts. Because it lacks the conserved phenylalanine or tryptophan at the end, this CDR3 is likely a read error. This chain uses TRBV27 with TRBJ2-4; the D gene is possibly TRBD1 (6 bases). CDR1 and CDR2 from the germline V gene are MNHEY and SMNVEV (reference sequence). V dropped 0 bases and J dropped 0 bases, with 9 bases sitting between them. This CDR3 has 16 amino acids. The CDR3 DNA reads TGTGCCAGCAGTTTATCCCGGACAGTAGCCAAAAACATTCAGTACTCC. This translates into CASSLSRTVAKNIQYS.

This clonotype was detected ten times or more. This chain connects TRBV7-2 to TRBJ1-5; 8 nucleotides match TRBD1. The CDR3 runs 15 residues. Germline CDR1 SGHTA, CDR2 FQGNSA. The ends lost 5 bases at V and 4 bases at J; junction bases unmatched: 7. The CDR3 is CASSTGQGQNQPQHF. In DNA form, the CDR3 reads TGTGCCAGCAGCACCGGACAGGGCCAAAATCAGCCCCAGCATTTT.

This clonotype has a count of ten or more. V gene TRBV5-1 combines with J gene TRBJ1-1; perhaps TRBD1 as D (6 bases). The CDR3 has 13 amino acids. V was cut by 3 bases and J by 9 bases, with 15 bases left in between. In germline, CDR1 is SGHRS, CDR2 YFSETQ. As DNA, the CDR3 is TGCGCCAGCAGCTCCTCCCCCGGGACAAAAGCTTTCTTT. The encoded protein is CASSSSPGTKAFF. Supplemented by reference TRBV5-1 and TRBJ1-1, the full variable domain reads KAGVTQTPRYLIKTRGQQVTLSCSPISGHRSVSWYQQTPGQGLQFLFEYFSETQRNKGNFPGRFSGRQFSNSRSEMNVSTLELGDSALYLCASSSSPGTKAFFGQGTRLTVV.

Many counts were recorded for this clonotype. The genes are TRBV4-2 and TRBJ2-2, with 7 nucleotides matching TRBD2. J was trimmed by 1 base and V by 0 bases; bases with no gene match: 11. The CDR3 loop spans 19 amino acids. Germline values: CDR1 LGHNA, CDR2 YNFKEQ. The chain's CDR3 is CASSQEVGAGHLNTGELFF. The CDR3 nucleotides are TGTGCCAGCAGCCAAGAGGTGGGAGCGGGGCATTTGAACACCGGGGAGCTGTTTTTT.

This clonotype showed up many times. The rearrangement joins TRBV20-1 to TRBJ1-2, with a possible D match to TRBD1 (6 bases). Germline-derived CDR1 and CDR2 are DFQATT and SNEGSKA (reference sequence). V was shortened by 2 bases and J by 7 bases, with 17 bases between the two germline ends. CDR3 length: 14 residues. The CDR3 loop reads CSARPRGLGAGYTF. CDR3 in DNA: TGCAGTGCTAGACCCCGGGGGCTCGGCGCTGGCTACACCTTC.

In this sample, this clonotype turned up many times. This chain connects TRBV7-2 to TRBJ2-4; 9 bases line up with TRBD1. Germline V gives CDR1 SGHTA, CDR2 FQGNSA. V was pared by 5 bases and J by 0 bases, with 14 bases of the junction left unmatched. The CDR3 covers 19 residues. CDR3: CASSPAGTGIHLAKNIQYF. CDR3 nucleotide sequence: TGTGCCAGCAGCCCTGCCGGGACAGGGATACATTTAGCCAAAAACATTCAGTACTTC.

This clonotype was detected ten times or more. CDR3 residues: CSAGTGGQPQHF. The CDR3 nucleotides read TGCAGCGCCGGGACAGGGGGTCAGCCCCAGCATTTT. The chain links TRBV29-1 to TRBJ1-5; 11 bases map to TRBD1. This CDR3 is 12 amino acids long. CDR1 SQVTM and CDR2 ANQGSEA come from the germline V gene. V trimming: 7 bases; J trimming: 6 bases; junction bases outside the gene matches: 2.

The CDR3 nucleotides are TGCAGCGTTGAAGATCGTAAGAACCCACCCCCTCAGTTCTTC. Residues: CSVEDRKNPPPQFF. This chain connects TRBV29-1 to TRBJ2-1, with no clear D. CDR1 SQVTM and CDR2 ANQGSEA come from the germline V gene. The CDR3 consists of 14 residues. V shed 0 bases and J shed 13 bases, with 19 bases lying between them.

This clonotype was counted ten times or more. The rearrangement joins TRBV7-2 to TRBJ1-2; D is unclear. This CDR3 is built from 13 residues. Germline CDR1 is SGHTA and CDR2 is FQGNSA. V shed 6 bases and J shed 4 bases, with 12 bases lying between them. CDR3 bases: TGTGCCAGCAGGTCGACGGAAATCTATGGCTACACCTTC. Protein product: CASRSTEIYGYTF.

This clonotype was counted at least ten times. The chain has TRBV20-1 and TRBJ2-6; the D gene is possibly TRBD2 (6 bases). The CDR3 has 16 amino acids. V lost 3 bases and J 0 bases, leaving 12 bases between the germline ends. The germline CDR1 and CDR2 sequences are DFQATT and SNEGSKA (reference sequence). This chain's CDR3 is CSASENSGSGANVLTF. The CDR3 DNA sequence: TGCAGTGCTAGTGAGAATAGCGGCTCTGGGGCCAACGTCCTGACTTTC.

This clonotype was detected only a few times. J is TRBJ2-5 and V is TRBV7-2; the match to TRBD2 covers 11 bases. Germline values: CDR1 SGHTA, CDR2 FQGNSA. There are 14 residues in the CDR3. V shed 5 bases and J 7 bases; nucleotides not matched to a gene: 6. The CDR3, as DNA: TGTGCCAGCAGCCAGACTAGCGGGACGGGGACCCAGTACTTC. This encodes CASSQTSGTGTQYF. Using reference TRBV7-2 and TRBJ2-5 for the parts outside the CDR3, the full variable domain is GAGVSQSPSNKVTEKGKDVELRCDPISGHTALYWYRQSLGQGLEFLIYFQGNSAPDKSGLPSDRFSAERTGGSVSTLTIQRTQQEDSAVYLCASSQTSGTGTQYFGPGTRLLVL.